These 31 T cell receptor beta chains originate from one sample sequenced in a study of blood T cell repertoires in COVID-19. Using immunoSEQ multiplex PCR, the repertoire was profiled, and TCRdb retains in-frame clones only, with some absent. This repertoire shows 200,000 or so clones, about 83% found once; its top ten account for nearly 5%. What was sequenced was PBMCs or T cells enriched from blood (not recorded which). The receptors originated from a woman in her fifties or sixties who had been exposed to COVID-19.

This chain joins TRBV15 and TRBJ2-3; 11 bases map to TRBD2. CDR1 and CDR2 from the germline V gene are LNHNV and YYDKDF (reference sequence). This CDR3 has 19 residues. V gave up 0 bases and J gave up 2 bases; unmatched junction bases: 10. CDR3 amino acids: CATSRDLLAGGRYTDTQYF. In nucleotides, the CDR3 is TGTGCCACCAGCAGAGATCTGCTAGCGGGGGGACGCTACACAGATACGCAGTATTTT.

The V call is TRBV10-2, the J call TRBJ2-2; the match to TRBD2 covers 11 bases. With 2 bases clipped from V and 6 bases from J, the junction kept 2 bases outside the gene matches. The CDR3 is 15 residues long. The germline gives CDR1 WSHSY, CDR2 SAAADI. The CDR3 DNA reads as TGCGCCAGCAGTGAGACTAGCGGGGGTTCCGGGGAGCTGTTTTTT. It translates to CASSETSGGSGELFF.

This chain uses TRBV2 with TRBJ1-1; 7 bases align to TRBD1. V dropped 6 bases and J dropped 8; count of bases not matched to a gene: 3. The germline V gene encodes CDR1 SNHLY and CDR2 FYNNEI. The CDR3 covers 11 residues. CDR3 region: CASSLDREAFF. The CDR3 nucleotides read TGTGCCAGCAGCCTGGACAGGGAAGCTTTCTTT.

The rearrangement joins TRBV7-9 to TRBJ2-1; possibly TRBD2 for D (5 bases). The length of the CDR3 is 15 residues. Germline CDR1 is SEHNR and CDR2 is FQNEAQ (reference sequence). V was trimmed by 5 bases and J by 1 base, leaving 12 bases between them. The CDR3 is CASSPNLASYNEQFF. CDR3 sequence (DNA): TGTGCCAGCAGCCCGAATTTAGCGTCCTACAATGAGCAGTTCTTC.

The chain uses TRBV5-6 and TRBJ2-1; 10 bases line up with TRBD1. Germline V CDR1 and CDR2: SGHDT, YYEEEE. CDR3 length: 14 residues. V lost 0 bases, J lost 9 bases, and 3 bases stayed unmatched. The CDR3 bases are TGTGCCAGCAGCTTGGGACAGGGGGCAAGTGAGCAGTTCTTC. It specifies CASSLGQGASEQFF.

The chain is built from TRBV25-1 and TRBJ1-1, with a possible D match to TRBD1 (5 bases). Between the trimmed V and J ends, which lost 6 bases and 4 bases, there was a span of 6 bases. The CDR3 runs 11 residues. Germline-derived CDR1 and CDR2 are MGHDK and SYGVNS. The CDR3 region is CASSQGTEAFF. The CDR3 DNA follows: TGTGCCAGCAGCCAGGGCACTGAAGCTTTCTTT.

This clone was counted once. V usage is TRBV6-5 and J usage is TRBJ2-7; D gene unclear. The CDR3 extends over 13 amino acids. Germline V gene lookup returns CDR1 MNHEY and CDR2 SVGAGI. V gave up 7 bases and J gave up 2 bases, with 12 bases separating them. CDR3 region: CASMQDSPYEQYF. CDR3 sequence (DNA): TGTGCCAGCATGCAGGATTCTCCCTACGAGCAGTACTTC.

The chain recombines TRBV7-2 with TRBJ1-1; TRBD1 matches at 7 bases. V gave up 3 bases and J gave up 2 bases; unmatched junction bases: 6. The CDR3 is 15 residues long. Germline-derived CDR1 and CDR2 are SGHTA and FQGNSA. CDR3 DNA: TGTGCCAGCAGCTTTGGGGACAGTACTAACACTGAAGCTTTCTTT. Amino acid sequence: CASSFGDSTNTEAFF.

The V call is TRBV3-1 (or the pseudogene TRBV3-2), the J call TRBJ2-3; 9 bases agree with TRBD2. Germline CDR1 LGHDT, CDR2 YNNKEL (reference sequence). The CDR3 is made up of 14 amino acids. J was trimmed by 9 bases and V by 2 bases; bases with no gene match: 6. The CDR3 DNA follows: TGTGCCAGCAGCCAATCTGCGGGGGGGCTCACGCAGTATTTT. Translated: CASSQSAGGLTQYF.

V and J are TRBV12-3 or TRBV12-4 and TRBJ2-7; 7 positions agree with TRBD1. The CDR3 totals 13 residues. V lost 5 bases and J lost 6; bases outside the gene matches: 7. The CDR3 nucleotides are TGTGCCAGCAGTCCGACAGGGTTAGGCGAGCAGTACTTC. Protein: CASSPTGLGEQYF.

This rearrangement joins TRBV7-2 to TRBJ2-3; 7 bases match TRBD1. Trimming took 4 bases from V and 2 from J; bases not matched to a gene: 3. Germline V gene lookup returns CDR1 SGHTA and CDR2 FQGNSA. This CDR3 contains 14 residues. The CDR3 region has the DNA TGTGCCAGCAGCTCTCAGGGGGACACAGATACGCAGTATTTT. Its translation is CASSSQGDTDTQYF.

This rearrangement joins TRBV5-1 to TRBJ2-7; D unresolved. The CDR3 is 14 amino acids. CDR1 is SGHRS and CDR2 is YFSETQ in the germline V gene. Trimming took off 3 bases at V and 2 bases at J, with 12 bases between the two ends. CDR3 DNA sequence: TGCGCCAGCAGCTCGGCGACTCGTACCTACGAGCAGTACTTC. It specifies CASSSATRTYEQYF.

The table lists this clone with a count of one. The chain carries TRBV5-1 and TRBJ1-1, with 7 bases aligning to TRBD1. Germline values: CDR1 SGHRS, CDR2 YFSETQ. Trimming at V came to 4 bases and at J to 3 bases, leaving 6 bases not matched to a gene. The CDR3 covers 14 residues. Here the CDR3 DNA reads TGCGCCAGCAGCGCCGACAGGGCGGACACTGAAGCTTTCTTT. Protein sequence: CASSADRADTEAFF. The full variable domain, its missing parts supplied by reference TRBV5-1 and TRBJ1-1, is KAGVTQTPRYLIKTRGQQVTLSCSPISGHRSVSWYQQTPGQGLQFLFEYFSETQRNKGNFPGRFSGRQFSNSRSEMNVSTLELGDSALYLCASSADRADTEAFFGQGTRLTVV.

The chain carries TRBV19 and TRBJ1-4; D gene unclear. The CDR3 extends over 14 amino acids. Trimming left V 4 bases short and J 5 bases short, with 11 bases between. The germline V gene has CDR1 LNHDA and CDR2 SQIVND (reference sequence). The CDR3 DNA reads TGTGCCAGTAGTACCGGTGGGCTAAATGAAAAACTGTTTTTT. It translates to CASSTGGLNEKLFF.

This clone was seen only a few times. J is TRBJ1-4 and V is TRBV15; D gene ambiguous. CDR1 LNHNV and CDR2 YYDKDF come from the germline V gene (reference sequence). This CDR3 region has 12 residues. V shed 8 bases and J shed 8 bases, with 12 bases lying between them. The CDR3 DNA reads TGTGCCACCGGGCGTCCCCTGGAAAAACTGTTTTTT. Encoded protein: CATGRPLEKLFF.

This sequence joins TRBV10-2 and TRBJ1-2; 12 bases fit TRBD1. Looked up from germline, CDR1 is WSHSY and CDR2 is SAAADI. After removal of 8 bases from V and 4 bases from J, the junction contained 2 bases not matched to a gene. The CDR3 is made up of 13 amino acids. This chain's CDR3 is CASGTGGFYGYTF. The CDR3 DNA is TGCGCCAGCGGGACAGGGGGCTTCTATGGCTACACCTTC.

CDR3 protein: CASSTGTGLYEPQHF. The DNA of the CDR3 is TGTGCCAGCAGCACAGGGACCGGTTTATATGAGCCCCAGCATTTT. The V call is TRBV7-9, the J call TRBJ1-5; a possible D gene is TRBD1 (6 bases). Trimming removed 5 bases from V and 8 bases from J, with 19 bases in between. Per germline, CDR1 SEHNR and CDR2 FQNEAQ (reference sequence). The CDR3 is 15 amino acids.

CDR3 bases: TGTGCCAGCAGCTCCAGATGGGACCACCGGGGGACTGAAGCTTTCTTT. It yields the protein CASSSRWDHRGTEAFF. This chain links TRBV27 with TRBJ1-1; D might be TRBD1 (5 bases). V was cut by 6 bases and J by 5 bases, with 22 bases left in between. In germline, CDR1 is MNHEY, CDR2 SMNVEV (reference sequence). The CDR3 extends over 16 amino acids.

A note on this clone: Other DNA sequences of this sample code for an identical CDR3. The chain links TRBV4-1 to TRBJ1-5; tentative D call: TRBD1 (6 bases). Germline V gene data show CDR1 as MGHRA and CDR2 as YSYEKL. The CDR3 length is 15 residues. V was clipped by 0 bases and J by 4 bases, with 10 bases between them. CDR3 bases: TGCGCCAGCAGCCAAGACAGGGGCATAAATCAGCCCCAGCATTTT. Amino acid sequence: CASSQDRGINQPQHF.

The CDR3 sequence: CASSPTGSEQYF. The CDR3 DNA sequence: TGTGCCAGCAGTCCGACCGGGAGCGAGCAGTACTTC. The chain combines TRBV6-5 with TRBJ2-7; maybe TRBD2 (6 bases). This CDR3 comprises 12 residues. The V and J ends lost 5 bases and 6 bases respectively, with 11 bases between them. Per the germline V gene, CDR1 is MNHEY and CDR2 is SVGAGI.

The genes are TRBV6-1 and TRBJ1-1; D unresolved. Trimming left V 1 base short and J 7 bases short, with 13 bases between. The CDR3 totals 14 residues. Germline V lookup: CDR1 MNHNS, CDR2 SASEGT. The CDR3 DNA reads TGTGCCAGCAGTGAAGAACCTAAGTCGGGTGAAGCTTTCTTT. Translated: CASSEEPKSGEAFF.

V is TRBV5-6 and J is TRBJ2-7; D is perhaps TRBD1 (6 bases). Germline V lookup: CDR1 SGHDT, CDR2 YYEEEE. Deletions cut 1 base from V and 5 bases from J, with 13 bases between. This CDR3 has 14 residues. CDR3 in amino acids: CASSLYQGTDEQYF. The CDR3, as DNA: TGTGCCAGCAGCTTGTACCAGGGGACGGACGAGCAGTACTTC.

V is TRBV19 and J is TRBJ1-1, with TRBD1 as a possible D gene (5 bases). The V and J ends lost 0 bases and 4 bases respectively, with 9 bases between them. This CDR3 comprises 14 residues. Per germline, CDR1 LNHDA and CDR2 SQIVND (reference sequence). The CDR3 loop is CASSIDQGSTEAFF. The CDR3 nucleotides are TGTGCCAGTAGTATAGATCAGGGAAGCACTGAAGCTTTCTTT.

Remarks on this clone: The same CDR3 also results from other DNA sequences found in this sample. The chain employs TRBV6-5 and TRBJ1-1; tentative D call: TRBD1 (6 bases). Germline V gene lookup returns CDR1 MNHEY and CDR2 SVGAGI. The CDR3 totals 13 residues. Trimming cost V 6 bases and J 1 base, with 9 bases left between them. This chain's CDR3 is CASSRTANTEAFF. CDR3 in DNA: TGTGCCAGCAGCCGGACAGCGAACACTGAAGCTTTCTTT.

The rearrangement links TRBV11-3 to TRBJ2-1, with a weak D call TRBD1 (6 bases). Germline CDR1 is SGHNT and CDR2 is YENEEA. This CDR3 region has 15 residues. The germline V and J ends were trimmed by 5 bases and 0 bases, with 11 bases remaining between them. The CDR3 region has the DNA TGTGCCAGCAGCCGAGGGGACATCTCCTACAATGAGCAGTTCTTC. It encodes CASSRGDISYNEQFF.

The chain links TRBV6-6 to TRBJ2-3; D may be TRBD1 (5 bases). With 10 bases removed from V and 3 bases from J, the gap between germline ends came to 11 bases. The CDR3 spans 12 residues. In germline, CDR1 is MNHNY, CDR2 SVGAGI (reference sequence). The CDR3: CATSGATDTQYF. CDR3 nucleotides: TGTGCCACTTCTGGGGCTACAGATACGCAGTATTTT.

The rearrangement uses TRBV5-1 and TRBJ1-2, with a possible D match to TRBD1 (5 bases). The germline CDR1 and CDR2 sequences are SGHRS and YFSETQ. The CDR3 consists of 15 residues. With 0 bases removed from V and 4 bases from J, the gap between germline ends came to 13 bases. CDR3 DNA: TGCGCCAGCAGCTTGGCGGGGGTCGGTCGCTATGGCTACACCTTC. It encodes CASSLAGVGRYGYTF.

The J gene is TRBJ2-3, the V gene TRBV4-3; TRBD1 matches at 9 bases. The V gene's germline CDR1 is LGHNA and CDR2 YSLEER. The junction had 10 bases not matched to a gene; V was cut back by 0 bases and J by 3 bases. This CDR3 region has 18 residues. CDR3 in amino acids: CASSQDYGGQGLTDTQYF. The CDR3 DNA sequence: TGCGCCAGCAGCCAAGACTACGGGGGACAGGGCTTGACAGATACGCAGTATTTT.

V gene TRBV2 combines with J gene TRBJ2-3; D uncertain. The germline V and J ends were trimmed by 7 bases and 0 bases, with 8 bases remaining between them. From germline, CDR1 is SNHLY and CDR2 FYNNEI. The CDR3 totals 13 residues. The CDR3 coding sequence is TGTGCCAGCATGTCAGATAGCACAGATACGCAGTATTTT. Amino acid sequence: CASMSDSTDTQYF. Variable domain in full (rest from reference TRBV2 and TRBJ2-3): EPEVTQTPSHQVTQMGQEVILRCVPISNHLYFYWYRQILGQKVEFLVSFYNNEISEKSEIFDDQFSVERPDGSNFTLKIRSTKLEDSAMYFCASMSDSTDTQYFGPGTRLTVL.

The J gene is TRBJ2-5, the V gene TRBV29-1; TRBD1 aligns across 7 bases. Germline V gene data show CDR1 as SQVTM and CDR2 as ANQGSEA. Trimming took 6 bases from V and 2 from J; bases not matched to a gene: 6. The CDR3 covers 13 residues. Here the CDR3 reads CSVRTGTQETQYF. CDR3 DNA: TGCAGCGTCCGGACAGGTACTCAAGAGACCCAGTACTTC.

This chain joins TRBV10-3 and TRBJ2-3; 14 bases agree with TRBD2. CDR3 length equals 19 residues. The germline V gene has CDR1 ENHRY and CDR2 SYGVKD. Trimming cost V 6 bases and J 0 bases; bases outside gene matches: 11. The CDR3 loop reads CAIRNSGTSGGPSTDTQYF. CDR3 nucleotide sequence: TGTGCCATCAGGAATAGCGGGACTAGCGGGGGCCCTAGCACAGATACGCAGTATTTT.